The sequence of this T cell receptor (beta chain) was determined in a study of blood T cell repertoires in COVID-19 (TCRdb year 2020). A note on the overall study: Samples covering the acute and convalescent phases of COVID-19 were provided by collaborators in the United States, Italy and Spain. Where available, HLA class I and class II types were taken from metadata supplied by the sample provider and were not determined by assay-based typing. The material from the prospective study consisted of cDNA or gDNA derived from T cells, B-cell-depleted T cells, or PBMCs. The sample metadata nearly always contained a de-identified subject ID, COVID-19 status, age in years and sex. The samples were drawn from the first 160 participants of the ongoing ImmuneRACE study and from 1,254 subjects provided by 6 global collaborators. Deeply sampled blood TCRbeta repertoires from subjects exposed to, actively infected with, or recovered from COVID-19 were included in the dataset. A freely available public database, intended as a resource for researchers studying the immune response to SARS-CoV-2, is where the repertoires were released. What the authors observed across the whole study: How much clinical and demographic metadata was included differed by source and by participant, and the metadata was provided uncurated.

TCRbeta CDR3 regions were amplified from genomic DNA using the immunoSEQ Assay, a bias-controlled multiplex PCR. As for how the authors treated the data: Nucleated cell counts per sample were estimated from amplification of reference gene primers within the assay. Sequence reads were collapsed and filtered to measure the absolute abundance of every unique TCRbeta CDR3 rearrangement. For each sample, productive Simpson clonality was calculated by taking the square root of Simpson's diversity index across productive rearrangements. In its TCRdb copy, this immuneACCESS table keeps in-frame sequences only and misses some clones. Where compared with another copy, unresolved V genes explain less than half of these, and the others have no known cause. The DNA gave D and trimming, while V, J and clone size come from that table. The sample table contains 55,000 to 80,000 clones; only one count was recorded for about four fifths of them. 5% to 6% of the sample lies in the top ten.

Each collaborating institution followed its own protocols to collect whole blood in K2EDTA tubes. For TCRbeta analysis, collaborators shipped samples as frozen whole blood, isolated PBMCs, or DNA extracted from either of those sample types. Turning to this clone: Its antigen is still unknown. No much larger clonotype is one base removed from it; base qualities were not supplied.

CDR3 length: 18 amino acids, cysteine to phenylalanine. Just the 54-base CDR3 DNA is kept, in frame starting at base 1. Ends trimmed: V by 2 bases, J by 3 bases; bases unmatched to a gene: 14. From the germline V gene, CDR1 is KGHDR and CDR2 is SFDVKD. Sequenced material: peripheral blood. This clonotype originated in a man aged 45 to 65 with active COVID-19. Here the chain combines TRBV24-1 and TRBJ2-5; 7 central bases correspond to TRBD1. The bases are TGTGCCACCAGTGATTCACGGGGTGGGGCAGGGGGAAAAGAGACCCAGTACTTC. This yields the protein CATSDSRGGAGGKETQYF.